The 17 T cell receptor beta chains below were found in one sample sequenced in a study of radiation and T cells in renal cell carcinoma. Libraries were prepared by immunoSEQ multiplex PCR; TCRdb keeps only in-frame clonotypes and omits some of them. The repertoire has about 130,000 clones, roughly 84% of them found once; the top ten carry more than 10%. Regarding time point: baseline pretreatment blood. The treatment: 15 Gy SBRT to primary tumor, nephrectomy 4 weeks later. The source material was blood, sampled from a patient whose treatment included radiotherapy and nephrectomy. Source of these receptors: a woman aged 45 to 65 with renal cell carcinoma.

The CDR3 loop is CASSPRHFGQVGNQPQHF. The CDR3 DNA is TGTGCCAGCAGTCCACGCCATTTTGGTCAAGTCGGCAATCAGCCCCAGCATTTT. The chain recombines TRBV27 with TRBJ1-5, with D unclear. The CDR3 is 18 amino acids. The germline V gene encodes CDR1 MNHEY and CDR2 SMNVEV (reference sequence). The V and J ends lost 5 bases and 2 bases respectively, with 22 bases between them.

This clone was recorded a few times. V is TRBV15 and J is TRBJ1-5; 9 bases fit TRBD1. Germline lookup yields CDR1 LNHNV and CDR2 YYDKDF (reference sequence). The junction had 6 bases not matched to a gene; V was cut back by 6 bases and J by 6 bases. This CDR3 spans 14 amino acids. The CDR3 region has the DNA TGTGCCACCAGAGCCGACAGGGGGAGTCAGCCCCAGCATTTT. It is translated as CATRADRGSQPQHF.

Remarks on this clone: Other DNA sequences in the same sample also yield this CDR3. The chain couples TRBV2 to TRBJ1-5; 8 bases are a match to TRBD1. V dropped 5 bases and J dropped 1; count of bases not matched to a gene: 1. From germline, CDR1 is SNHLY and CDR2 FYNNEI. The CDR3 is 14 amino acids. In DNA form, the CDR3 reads TGTGCCAGCAGTCGGACAGGGAGCAATCAGCCCCAGCATTTT. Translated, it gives CASSRTGSNQPQHF.

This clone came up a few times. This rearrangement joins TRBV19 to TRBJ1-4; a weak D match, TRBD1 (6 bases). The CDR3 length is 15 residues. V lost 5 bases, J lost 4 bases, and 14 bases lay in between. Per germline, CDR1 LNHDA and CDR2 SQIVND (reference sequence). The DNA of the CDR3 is TGTGCCAGTAGTCCCCCTCGGGGGCTTAATGAAAAACTGTTTTTT. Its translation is CASSPPRGLNEKLFF.

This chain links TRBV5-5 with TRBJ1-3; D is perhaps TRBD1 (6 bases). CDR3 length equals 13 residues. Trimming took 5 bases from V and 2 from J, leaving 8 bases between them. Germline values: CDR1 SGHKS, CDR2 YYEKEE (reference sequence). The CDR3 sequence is CASSTGPGNTIYF. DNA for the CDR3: TGTGCCAGCAGTACAGGGCCTGGAAACACCATATATTTT.

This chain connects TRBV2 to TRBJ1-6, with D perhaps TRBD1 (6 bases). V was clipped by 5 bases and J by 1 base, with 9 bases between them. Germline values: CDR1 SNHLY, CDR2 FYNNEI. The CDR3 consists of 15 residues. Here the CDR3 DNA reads TGTGCCAGCAGTCACAGGGATTCCTATAATTCACCCCTCCACTTT. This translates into CASSHRDSYNSPLHF.

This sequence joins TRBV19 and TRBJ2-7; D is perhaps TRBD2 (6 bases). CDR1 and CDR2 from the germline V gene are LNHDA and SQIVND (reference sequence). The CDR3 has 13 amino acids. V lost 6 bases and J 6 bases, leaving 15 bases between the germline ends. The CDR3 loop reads CASSRRVNGEQYF. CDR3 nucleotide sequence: TGTGCCAGTAGCCGGAGGGTCAACGGCGAGCAGTACTTC.

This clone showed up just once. CDR3 DNA sequence: TGTGCCTCCCAGCTGAGGGGCACGAAGTGGACTGAAGCTTTCTTT. This codes for CASQLRGTKWTEAFF. This chain joins TRBV30 and TRBJ1-1; weak D call: TRBD1 (5 bases). Germline loops: CDR1 GTSNPN, CDR2 SVGIG (reference sequence). The V end was cut by 7 bases, the J end by 5 bases, with 23 bases between. CDR3 length: 15 amino acids. Together with reference TRBV30 and TRBJ1-1, the CDR3 gives the full variable domain: SQTIHQWPATLVQPVGSPLSLECTVEGTSNPNLYWYRQAAGRGLQLLFYSVGIGQISSEVPQNLSASRPQDRQFILSSKKLLLSDSGFYLCASQLRGTKWTEAFFGQGTRLTVV.

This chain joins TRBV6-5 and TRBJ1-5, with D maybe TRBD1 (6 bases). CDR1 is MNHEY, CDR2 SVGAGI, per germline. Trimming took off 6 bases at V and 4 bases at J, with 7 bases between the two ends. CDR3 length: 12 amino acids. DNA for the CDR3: TGTGCCAGCAGAACAGGGAATCAGCCCCAGCATTTT. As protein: CASRTGNQPQHF.

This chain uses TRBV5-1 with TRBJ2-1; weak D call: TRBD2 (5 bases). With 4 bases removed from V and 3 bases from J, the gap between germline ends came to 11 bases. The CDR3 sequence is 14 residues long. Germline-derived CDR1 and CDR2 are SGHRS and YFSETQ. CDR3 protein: CASSEPGNYNEQFF. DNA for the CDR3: TGCGCCAGCAGCGAACCCGGGAACTACAATGAGCAGTTCTTC.

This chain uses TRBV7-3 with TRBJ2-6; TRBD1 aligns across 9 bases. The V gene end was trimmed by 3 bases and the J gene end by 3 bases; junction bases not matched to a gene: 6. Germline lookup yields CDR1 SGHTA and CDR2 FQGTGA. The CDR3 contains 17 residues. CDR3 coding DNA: TGTGCCAGCAGCTTCCCCGGGACAGGGTTTGGGGCCAACGTCCTGACTTTC. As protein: CASSFPGTGFGANVLTF. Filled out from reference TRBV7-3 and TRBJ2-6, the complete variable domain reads GAGVSQTPSNKVTEKGKYVELRCDPISGHTALYWYRQSLGQGPEFLIYFQGTGAADDSGLPNDRFFAVRPEGSVSTLKIQRTERGDSAVYLCASSFPGTGFGANVLTFGAGSRLTVL.

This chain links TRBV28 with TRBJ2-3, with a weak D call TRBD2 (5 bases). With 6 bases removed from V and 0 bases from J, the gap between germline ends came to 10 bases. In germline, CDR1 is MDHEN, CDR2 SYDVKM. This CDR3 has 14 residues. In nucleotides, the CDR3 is TGTGCCAGCAGAACGGGGATAAGCACAGATACGCAGTATTTT. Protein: CASRTGISTDTQYF.

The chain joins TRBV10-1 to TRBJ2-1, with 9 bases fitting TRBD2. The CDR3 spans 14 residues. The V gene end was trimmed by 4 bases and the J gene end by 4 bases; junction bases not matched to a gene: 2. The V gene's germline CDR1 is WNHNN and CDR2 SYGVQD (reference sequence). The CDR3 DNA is TGCGCCAGCAGTGTTACTAGCGGGTACAATGAGCAGTTCTTC. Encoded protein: CASSVTSGYNEQFF.

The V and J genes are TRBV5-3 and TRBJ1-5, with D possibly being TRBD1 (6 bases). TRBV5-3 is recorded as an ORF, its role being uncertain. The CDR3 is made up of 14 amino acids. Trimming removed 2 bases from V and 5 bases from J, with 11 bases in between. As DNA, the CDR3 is TGTGCCAGAAGCTTTACAGGGAGTTATCAGCCCCAGCATTTT. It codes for CARSFTGSYQPQHF.

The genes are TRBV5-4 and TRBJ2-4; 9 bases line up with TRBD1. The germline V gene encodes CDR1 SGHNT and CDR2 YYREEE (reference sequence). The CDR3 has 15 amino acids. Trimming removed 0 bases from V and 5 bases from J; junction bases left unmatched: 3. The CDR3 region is CASSLGRTGENIQYF. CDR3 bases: TGTGCCAGCAGCTTGGGCCGGACAGGGGAAAACATTCAGTACTTC.

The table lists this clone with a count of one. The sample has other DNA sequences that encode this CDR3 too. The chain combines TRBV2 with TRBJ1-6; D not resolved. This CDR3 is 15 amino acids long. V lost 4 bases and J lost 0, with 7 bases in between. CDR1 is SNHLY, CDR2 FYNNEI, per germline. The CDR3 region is CASSAESSYNSPLHF. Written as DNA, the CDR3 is TGTGCCAGCAGTGCTGAGAGCTCCTATAATTCACCCCTCCACTTT.

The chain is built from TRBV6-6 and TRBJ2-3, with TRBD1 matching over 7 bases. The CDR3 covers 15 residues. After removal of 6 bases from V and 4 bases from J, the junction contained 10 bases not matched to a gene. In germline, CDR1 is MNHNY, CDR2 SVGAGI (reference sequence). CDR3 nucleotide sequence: TGTGCCAGCAGACTGAGACAGGGTAGGGCAGATACGCAGTATTTT. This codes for CASRLRQGRADTQYF.